Here is one T cell receptor (beta chain) with its context. Its antigen is not identified. These data belong to a study of cytomegalovirus exposure and HLA in healthy donors. Study observations and caveats: According to reports, the classifier identified cytomegalovirus status with high specificity and sensitivity.

Amplification used 60 Vbeta primers and 13 Jbeta primers. Generated by immunoSEQ multiplex PCR, the TCRdb table keeps only in-frame clones and is missing some. The sample holds 76,000 or so clones, 65% to 85% seen once. The CDR3 is made up of 15 amino acids. From germline, CDR1 is GTSNPN and CDR2 SVGIG (reference sequence). Trimming removed 3 bases from V and 6 bases from J, with 21 bases in between. This TCR was recovered from a woman aged 40-49 years in good health and CMV-seropositive. The sample taken for sequencing was PBMCs. V is TRBV30 and J is TRBJ2-7; TRBD2 is a possible D gene (7 bases). The CDR3 nucleotides are TGTGCCTGGAGCGGAACCGGGGGGCTCCTCCGCGAGCAGTACTTC. Protein sequence: CAWSGTGGLLREQYF.